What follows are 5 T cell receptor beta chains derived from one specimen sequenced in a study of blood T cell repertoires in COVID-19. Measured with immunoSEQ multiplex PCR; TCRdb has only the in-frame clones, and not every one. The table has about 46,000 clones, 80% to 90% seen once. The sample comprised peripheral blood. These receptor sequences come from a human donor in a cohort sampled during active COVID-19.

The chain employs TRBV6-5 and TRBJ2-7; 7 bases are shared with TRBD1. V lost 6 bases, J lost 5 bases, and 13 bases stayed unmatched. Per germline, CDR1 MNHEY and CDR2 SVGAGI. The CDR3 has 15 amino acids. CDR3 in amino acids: CASSQTGTEGHEQYF. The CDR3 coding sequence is TGTGCCAGCAGCCAAACGGGGACAGAGGGCCACGAGCAGTACTTC.

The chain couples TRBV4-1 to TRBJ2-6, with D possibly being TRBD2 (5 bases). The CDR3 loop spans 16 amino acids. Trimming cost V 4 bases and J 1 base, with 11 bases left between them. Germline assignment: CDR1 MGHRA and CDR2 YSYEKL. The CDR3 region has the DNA TGCGCCAGCAGCCTAAACGGGGTATCTGGGGCCAACGTCCTGACTTTC. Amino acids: CASSLNGVSGANVLTF.

The CDR3 protein is CASRRPGLVYEQYF. In nucleotides, the CDR3 is TGTGCCAGCAGGAGGCCGGGACTAGTCTACGAGCAGTACTTC. The gene calls are TRBV27 and TRBJ2-7; TRBD2 agrees at 8 bases. From germline, CDR1 is MNHEY and CDR2 SMNVEV (reference sequence). The CDR3 is 14 amino acids. With 6 bases clipped from V and 3 bases from J, the junction kept 7 bases outside the gene matches.

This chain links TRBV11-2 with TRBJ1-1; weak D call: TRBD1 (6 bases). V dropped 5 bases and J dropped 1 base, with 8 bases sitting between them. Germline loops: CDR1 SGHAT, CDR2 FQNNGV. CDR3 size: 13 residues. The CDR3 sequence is CASSPQGNTEAFF. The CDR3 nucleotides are TGTGCCAGCAGCCCACAGGGGAACACTGAAGCTTTCTTT.

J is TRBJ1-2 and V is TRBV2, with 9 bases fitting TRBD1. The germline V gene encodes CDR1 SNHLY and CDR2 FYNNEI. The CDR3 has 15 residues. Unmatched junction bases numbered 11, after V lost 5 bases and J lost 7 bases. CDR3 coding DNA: TGTGCCAGCAGTCCACCCGGGACAGGGAGGTTTGGCTACACCTTC. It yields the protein CASSPPGTGRFGYTF.